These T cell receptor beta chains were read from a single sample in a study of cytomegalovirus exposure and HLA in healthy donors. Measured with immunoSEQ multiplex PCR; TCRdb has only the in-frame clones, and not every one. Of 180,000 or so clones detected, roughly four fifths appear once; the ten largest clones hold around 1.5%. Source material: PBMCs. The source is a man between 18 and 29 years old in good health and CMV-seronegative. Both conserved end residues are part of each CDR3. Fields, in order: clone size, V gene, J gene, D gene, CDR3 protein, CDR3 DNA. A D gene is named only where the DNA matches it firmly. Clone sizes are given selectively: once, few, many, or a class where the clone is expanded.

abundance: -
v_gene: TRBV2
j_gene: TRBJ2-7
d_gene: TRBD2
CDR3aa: CASSGASGDLGYEQYF
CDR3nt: TGTGCCAGCAGTGGGGCTAGCGGGGACTTGGGGTACGAGCAGTACTTC

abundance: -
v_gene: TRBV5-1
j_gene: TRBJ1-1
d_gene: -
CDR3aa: CASSRAGKCEAFF
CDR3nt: TGCGCCAGCAGCCGAGCAGGGAAGTGTGAAGCTTTCTTT

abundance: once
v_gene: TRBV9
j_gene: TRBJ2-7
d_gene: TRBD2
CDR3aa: CASSPLAGVSDEQYF
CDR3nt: TGTGCCAGCAGCCCCCTAGCGGGAGTTTCCGACGAGCAGTACTTC

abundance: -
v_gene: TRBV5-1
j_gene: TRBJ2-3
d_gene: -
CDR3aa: CASSPRPTDTQYF
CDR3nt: TGCGCCAGCAGCCCTCGTCCCACAGATACGCAGTATTTT

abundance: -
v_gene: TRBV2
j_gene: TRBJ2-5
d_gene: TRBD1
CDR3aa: CASNRDSQETQYF
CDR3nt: TGTGCCAGCAACCGGGACAGCCAAGAGACCCAGTACTTC

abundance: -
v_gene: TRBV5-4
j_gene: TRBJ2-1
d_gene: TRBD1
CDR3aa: CASSQTGALYNEQFF
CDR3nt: TGTGCCAGCAGCCAGACAGGGGCCCTCTACAATGAGCAGTTCTTC

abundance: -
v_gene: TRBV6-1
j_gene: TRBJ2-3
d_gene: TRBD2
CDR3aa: CASSEKASGYTDTQYF
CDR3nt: TGTGCCAGCAGTGAAAAGGCTAGCGGATACACAGATACGCAGTATTTT

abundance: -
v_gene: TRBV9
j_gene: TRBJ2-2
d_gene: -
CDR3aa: CASSVAGSGELFF
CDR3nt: TGTGCCAGCAGCGTAGCAGGGTCCGGGGAGCTGTTTTTT

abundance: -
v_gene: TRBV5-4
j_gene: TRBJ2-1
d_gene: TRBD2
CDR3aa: CASSLTSGTYNEQFF
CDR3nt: TGTGCCAGCAGCCTGACTAGCGGGACCTACAATGAGCAGTTCTTC

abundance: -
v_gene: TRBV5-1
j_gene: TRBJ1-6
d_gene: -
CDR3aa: CASSSGGGKGHSPLHF
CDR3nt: TGCGCCAGCAGCTCGGGGGGCGGGAAGGGACATTCACCCCTCCACTTT

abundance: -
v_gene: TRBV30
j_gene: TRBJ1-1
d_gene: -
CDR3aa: CAWGQPNTEAFF
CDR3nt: TGTGCCTGGGGACAGCCGAACACTGAAGCTTTCTTT

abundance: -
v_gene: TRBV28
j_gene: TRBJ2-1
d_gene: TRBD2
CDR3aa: CASSPLAGTSHEQFF
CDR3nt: TGTGCCAGCAGTCCACTAGCGGGTACGAGCCATGAGCAGTTCTTC

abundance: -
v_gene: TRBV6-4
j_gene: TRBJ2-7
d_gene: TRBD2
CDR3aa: CASGVGRAHEQYF
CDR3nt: TGTGCCAGCGGCGTCGGGAGGGCCCACGAGCAGTACTTC

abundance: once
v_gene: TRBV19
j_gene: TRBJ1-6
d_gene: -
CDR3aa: CASSIRAGYSPLHF
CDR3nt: TGTGCCAGTAGTATTCGGGCAGGGTATTCACCCCTCCACTTT

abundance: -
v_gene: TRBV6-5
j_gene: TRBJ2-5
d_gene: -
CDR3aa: CASSYSLSAAETQYF
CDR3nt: TGTGCCAGCAGTTACTCGTTATCTGCGGCGGAGACCCAGTACTTC

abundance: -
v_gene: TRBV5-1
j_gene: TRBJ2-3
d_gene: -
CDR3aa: CASSLDGSPSTDTQYF
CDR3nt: TGCGCCAGCAGCTTGGATGGTAGCCCTAGCACAGATACGCAGTATTTT

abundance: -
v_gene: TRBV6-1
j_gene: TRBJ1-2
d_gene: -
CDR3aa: CASSEAGGNYGYTF
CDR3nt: TGTGCCAGCAGTGAAGCTGGGGGCAACTATGGCTACACCTTC

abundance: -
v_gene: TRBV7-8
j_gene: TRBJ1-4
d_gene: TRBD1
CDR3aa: CASSLRTGNRNEKLFF
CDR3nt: TGTGCCAGCAGCCTAAGGACAGGGAACCGTAATGAAAAACTGTTTTTT

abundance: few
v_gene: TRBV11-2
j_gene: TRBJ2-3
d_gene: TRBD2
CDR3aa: CASSLLSSGNRVAPDTQYF
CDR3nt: TGTGCCAGCAGCTTATTGTCTAGCGGGAATCGAGTGGCGCCAGATACGCAGTATTTT

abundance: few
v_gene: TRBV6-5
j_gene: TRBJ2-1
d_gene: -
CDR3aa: CASRLVSPSSDEQFF
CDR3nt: TGTGCCAGCAGGCTGGTCTCTCCAAGCAGCGATGAGCAGTTCTTC

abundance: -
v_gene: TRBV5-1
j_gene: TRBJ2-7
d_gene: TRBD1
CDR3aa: CASSPVVGTATYEQYF
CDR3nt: TGCGCCAGCAGTCCCGTGGTAGGGACAGCAACCTACGAGCAGTACTTC

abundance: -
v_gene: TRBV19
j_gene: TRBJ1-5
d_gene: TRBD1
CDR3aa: CASSIGRDRPNQPQHF
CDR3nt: TGTGCCAGTAGTATTGGTCGGGACAGACCGAATCAGCCCCAGCATTTT

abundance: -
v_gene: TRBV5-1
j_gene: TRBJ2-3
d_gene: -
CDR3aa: CASSPGLWDTQYF
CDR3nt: TGCGCCAGCAGCCCGGGACTGTGGGATACGCAGTATTTT

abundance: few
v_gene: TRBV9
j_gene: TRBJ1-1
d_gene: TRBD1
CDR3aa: CASRGDRGSATEAFF
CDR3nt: TGTGCCAGCAGGGGGGACAGGGGTTCGGCCACTGAAGCTTTCTTT

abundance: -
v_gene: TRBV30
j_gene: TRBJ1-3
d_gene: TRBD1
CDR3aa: CAWSKGAVGNTIYF
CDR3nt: TGTGCCTGGAGTAAGGGGGCGGTAGGAAACACCATATATTTT

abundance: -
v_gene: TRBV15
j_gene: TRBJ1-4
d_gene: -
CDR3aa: CATSRGGTTNEKLFF
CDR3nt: TGTGCCACCAGCAGAGGAGGCACAACTAATGAAAAACTGTTTTTT

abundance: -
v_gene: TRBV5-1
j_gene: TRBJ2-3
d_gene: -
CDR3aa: CASSLESVRGTQYF
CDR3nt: TGCGCCAGCAGCTTGGAAAGTGTCCGGGGAACGCAGTATTTT

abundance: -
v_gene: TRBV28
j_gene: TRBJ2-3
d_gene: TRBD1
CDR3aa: CASTLGQGADTQYF
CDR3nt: TGTGCCAGCACATTGGGACAGGGGGCAGATACGCAGTATTTT

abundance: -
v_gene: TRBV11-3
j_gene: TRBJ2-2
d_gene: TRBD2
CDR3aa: CASSPGLAGDFGELFF
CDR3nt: TGTGCCAGCAGTCCCGGACTAGCGGGAGACTTCGGGGAGCTGTTTTTT

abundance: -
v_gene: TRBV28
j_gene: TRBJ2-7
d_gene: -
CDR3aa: CASVPQEGHRVQQYF
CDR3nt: TGTGCCAGCGTCCCTCAAGAGGGACACCGGGTTCAGCAGTACTTC

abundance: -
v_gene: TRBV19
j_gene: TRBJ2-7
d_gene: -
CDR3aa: CATTSQGRGYEQYF
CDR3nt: TGTGCCACCACCTCCCAAGGCAGGGGCTACGAGCAGTACTTC

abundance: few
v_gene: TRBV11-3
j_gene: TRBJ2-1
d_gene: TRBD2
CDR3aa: CASSRGGRNEQFF
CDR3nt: TGTGCCAGCAGCCGGGGGGGTCGCAATGAGCAGTTCTTC

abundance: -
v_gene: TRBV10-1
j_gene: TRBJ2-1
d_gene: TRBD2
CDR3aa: CASSELGGSSYNEQFF
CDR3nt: TGCGCCAGCAGTGAACTTGGCGGGAGCTCCTACAATGAGCAGTTCTTC

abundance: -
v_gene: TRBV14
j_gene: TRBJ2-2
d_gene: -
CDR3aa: CASSLWANTGELFF
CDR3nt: TGTGCCAGCAGCCTTTGGGCTAACACCGGGGAGCTGTTTTTT

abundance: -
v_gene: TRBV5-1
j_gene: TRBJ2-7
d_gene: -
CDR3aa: CASSLDPGVPNEQYF
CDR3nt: TGCGCCAGCAGCTTGGATCCGGGAGTTCCCAACGAGCAGTACTTC

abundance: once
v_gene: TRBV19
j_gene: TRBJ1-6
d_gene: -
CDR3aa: CASSEARSSYNSPLHF
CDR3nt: TGTGCCAGTAGCGAGGCGAGGAGCTCCTATAATTCACCCCTCCACTTT

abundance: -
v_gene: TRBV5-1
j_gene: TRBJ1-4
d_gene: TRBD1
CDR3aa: CASSPLDRGANEKLFF
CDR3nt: TGCGCCAGCAGCCCCCTCGACAGGGGTGCTAATGAAAAACTGTTTTTT

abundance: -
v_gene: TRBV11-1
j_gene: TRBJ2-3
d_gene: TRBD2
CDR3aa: CASSPGGLDTQYF
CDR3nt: TGTGCCAGCAGCCCGGGGGGGTTAGATACGCAGTATTTT

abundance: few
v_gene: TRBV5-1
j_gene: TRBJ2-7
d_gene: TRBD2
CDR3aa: CASSSGGLPYEQYF
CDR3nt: TGCGCCAGCAGCTCGGGAGGGCTCCCCTACGAGCAGTACTTC

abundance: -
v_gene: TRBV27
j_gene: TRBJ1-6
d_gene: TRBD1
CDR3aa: CASSSTPLDRNHGSPLHF
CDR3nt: TGTGCCAGCAGTTCCACCCCTCTGGACAGGAACCATGGTTCACCCCTCCACTTT